The T cell receptor beta chain under discussion was sequenced for a study of blood T cell repertoires in COVID-19. Germline assignment: CDR1 WSHSY and CDR2 SAAADI. This CDR3 is 17 amino acids long. Trimming pared 0 bases from V and 5 bases from J, leaving 16 bases between. Repertoires were generated with immunoSEQ multiplex PCR, while TCRdb's copy carries only in-frame clones and drops some. The data contain about 260,000 clones, approximately 87% of them singletons. The receptor was derived from a human donor in a cohort sampled during active COVID-19. This chain uses TRBV10-2 with TRBJ2-2; a possible D gene is TRBD1 (6 bases). Specimen: peripheral blood. For the CDR3, the DNA is TGCGCCAGCAGTGAGTCGATCTACAGGGCAAGTACCGGGGAGCTGTTTTTT. It codes for CASSESIYRASTGELFF.